These 8 T cell receptor beta chains originate from one sample sequenced in a study of cytomegalovirus exposure and HLA in healthy donors (dated by TCRdb to 2015 to 2018). Libraries were constructed by the immunoSEQ multiplex PCR assay. The multiplex PCR relied on a mix of 60 forward primers for TCR Vbeta segments and 13 reverse primers for TCR Jbeta segments. Imported from immuneACCESS, the table was reduced by TCRdb to in-frame sequences with V and J called. These copies leave out some clones; in studies compared against another copy, an unresolved V gene accounts for under half, and the cause of the remainder is not known. In all, the sample holds 150,000 or so clones, and over 60% of those were seen once. In total, the top ten clones hold approximately 0.76% of the sample. Sample: PBMCs. Every receptor here comes from a female donor in good health and CMV-seronegative.

The V gene is TRBV7-2, the J gene TRBJ2-1; 8 bases line up with TRBD2. The germline gives CDR1 SGHTA, CDR2 FQGNSA. Trimming took 6 bases from V and 7 from J; bases not matched to a gene: 11. The CDR3 covers 15 residues. The CDR3 here is CASRPPGGPRNEQFF. The CDR3 bases are TGTGCCAGCAGACCACCGGGGGGGCCGCGGAATGAGCAGTTCTTC.

A few counts support this clone. The V call is TRBV5-4, the J call TRBJ1-2; D remains ambiguous. V was cut by 1 base and J by 8 bases, with 9 bases left in between. The CDR3 has 12 amino acids. Germline-derived CDR1 and CDR2 are SGHNT and YYREEE (reference sequence). As DNA, the CDR3 is TGTGCCAGCAGCTTGCTAGCGGGAGGCTACACCTTC. It specifies CASSLLAGGYTF. Looking up the rest from reference TRBV5-4 and TRBJ1-2 gives the full variable domain: ETGVTQSPTHLIKTRGQQVTLRCSSQSGHNTVSWYQQALGQGPQFIFQYYREEENGRGNFPPRFSGLQFPNYSSELNVNALELDDSALYLCASSLLAGGYTFGSGTRLTVV.

This clone has only a few counts. This chain links TRBV6-6 with TRBJ1-4; D unresolved. CDR1 MNHNY and CDR2 SVGAGI come from the germline V gene (reference sequence). V was pared by 6 bases and J by 12 bases, with 11 bases between. The CDR3 sequence is 11 residues long. DNA for the CDR3: TGTGCCAGCAGCCTCCTATCGGAACTGTTTTTT. Its protein product is CASSLLSELFF.

The chain joins TRBV7-2 to TRBJ2-1; 7 positions agree with TRBD2. The J segment lost 0 bases and the V segment lost 8 bases, leaving 4 bases of the junction unmatched. Germline loops: CDR1 SGHTA, CDR2 FQGNSA. This CDR3 has 14 residues. The CDR3 loop is CASRGGSSYNEQFF. The DNA for the CDR3 is TGTGCCAGCCGGGGCGGGAGCTCCTACAATGAGCAGTTCTTC.

V and J are TRBV25-1 and TRBJ2-2, with 7 bases identical to TRBD2. The CDR3 is 15 amino acids. CDR1 is MGHDK and CDR2 is SYGVNS in the germline V gene. Germline trimming cut 3 bases from V and 4 bases from J; bases unmatched to any gene: 5. The CDR3: CASSDPSGFTGELFF. The CDR3 nucleotides read TGTGCCAGCAGTGACCCTAGCGGCTTCACCGGGGAGCTGTTTTTT.

This clone was picked up one time. The chain couples TRBV5-6 to TRBJ2-7; a possible D gene is TRBD2 (7 bases). Germline V gene data show CDR1 as SGHDT and CDR2 as YYEEEE. Trimming removed 1 base from V and 0 bases from J, with 11 bases in between. The CDR3 sequence is 15 residues long. The CDR3 spells CASSLRGANSYEQYF. Here the CDR3 DNA reads TGTGCCAGCAGCTTGCGGGGGGCCAACTCCTACGAGCAGTACTTC.

This clone was seen once. The chain employs TRBV4-1 and TRBJ1-2, with 9 bases fitting TRBD1. Trimming cost V 4 bases and J 6 bases; bases outside gene matches: 18. From germline, CDR1 is MGHRA and CDR2 YSYEKL. There are 18 residues in the CDR3. Here the CDR3 reads CASSPGQGAYTLSDGYTF. The CDR3 DNA follows: TGCGCCAGCAGCCCGGGACAGGGTGCATACACTCTCTCGGATGGCTACACCTTC.

This chain joins TRBV21-1 and TRBJ1-5; TRBD1 is the table's D call, not checked against the DNA. TRBV21-1 is annotated as a pseudogene. CDR3 length: 15 amino acids. CDR3 loop: CASSKERAGDQPQHF. CDR3 DNA sequence: TGTGCCAGCAGCAAAGAACGGGCAGGGGATCAGCCCCAGCATTTT.